Listed below are T cell receptor beta chains from one sample, sequenced in a study of CD8 T cells in ankylosing spondylitis. TCRdb called the 5' RACE reads again in MiXCR, with one record for every CDR3 protein. The sample has 200,000 to 250,000 distinct CDR3 sequences; 8% to 11% are singletons. Sequenced input: blood, either unsorted or a sorted T cell fraction (not recorded which). The source of these receptors is a male donor with ankylosing spondylitis or in good health (not recorded which). The CDR3 runs from the conserved cysteine through the conserved F or W. Each record gives: J gene, D gene, V gene, clone size, CDR3 protein, CDR3 DNA. The D gene is left open where the match is weak. Only some rows state a clone size, as once, few, many or a class for expanded clones.

J: TRBJ1-4; D: TRBD1; V: TRBV6-5; size: many; CDR3: CASSYSQGPNEKLFF; DNA: TGTGCCAGCAGTTACTCACAGGGGCCTAATGAAAAACTGTTTTTT
J: TRBJ1-4; D: .; V: TRBV2; size: .; CDR3: CASSSWEASDEKLFF; DNA: TGTGCCAGCAGTAGCTGGGAGGCGTCGGATGAAAAACTGTTTTTT
J: TRBJ2-2; D: .; V: TRBV20-1; size: many; CDR3: CSARDGHDPNTGELFF; DNA: TGCAGTGCTAGAGATGGTCACGACCCGAACACCGGGGAGCTGTTTTTT
J: TRBJ2-2; D: .; V: TRBV12-3/TRBV12-4; size: many; CDR3: CASSLGRGSNTGELFF; DNA: TGTGCCAGCAGTTTAGGCCGGGGCTCGAACACCGGGGAGCTGTTTTTT
J: TRBJ1-1; D: TRBD1; V: TRBV7-9; size: .; CDR3: CASGQGKGSEAFF; DNA: TGTGCCAGCGGACAGGGGAAAGGCTCTGAAGCTTTCTTT
J: TRBJ2-5; D: .; V: TRBV7-9; size: few; CDR3: CASSPQWGRGGQETQYF; DNA: TGTGCCAGCAGCCCGCAATGGGGCCGAGGGGGCCAAGAGACCCAGTACTTC
J: TRBJ1-2; D: TRBD1; V: TRBV15; size: many; CDR3: CATSRNRDRVIGYTF; DNA: TGTGCCACCAGCAGAAACCGGGACAGGGTAATAGGCTACACCTTC
J: TRBJ2-3; D: TRBD1; V: TRBV5-1; size: few; CDR3: CASSLQTTGGDTQYF; DNA: TGCGCCAGCAGCTTACAAACAACAGGGGGGGATACGCAGTATTTT
J: TRBJ2-1; D: .; V: TRBV7-8; size: few; CDR3: CASSLVGVSYNEQFF; DNA: TGTGCCAGCAGCTTAGTAGGGGTCTCCTACAATGAGCAGTTCTTC
J: TRBJ2-2; D: TRBD2; V: TRBV5-1; size: many; CDR3: CASSLASGNTGELFF; DNA: TGCGCCAGCAGCTTGGCTAGCGGGAACACCGGGGAGCTGTTTTTT
J: TRBJ1-2; D: .; V: TRBV29-1; size: few; CDR3: CSVEDGYGYTF; DNA: TGCAGCGTTGAAGATGGGTATGGCTACACCTTC
J: TRBJ2-7; D: TRBD1; V: TRBV24-1; size: .; CDR3: CATSDPGTGSEQYF; DNA: TGTGCCACCAGTGATCCCGGGACAGGATCCGAGCAGTACTTC
J: TRBJ2-5; D: .; V: TRBV15; size: many; CDR3: CATSSGQIQETQYF; DNA: TGTGCCACCAGCAGTGGGCAGATACAAGAGACCCAGTACTTC
J: TRBJ2-1; D: TRBD2; V: TRBV25-1; size: few; CDR3: CASSEPGGGGVNEQFF; DNA: TGTGCCAGCAGTGAGCCGGGGGGCGGGGGGGTCAATGAGCAGTTCTTC
J: TRBJ2-1; D: TRBD1; V: TRBV5-1; size: few; CDR3: CASSLSGTGFNEQFF; DNA: TGCGCCAGCAGCTTATCCGGGACAGGGTTTAATGAGCAGTTCTTC
J: TRBJ1-5; D: .; V: TRBV18; size: many; CDR3: CASSPSQSNQPQHF; DNA: TGTGCCAGCTCCCCTTCGCAGAGCAATCAGCCCCAGCATTTT
J: TRBJ2-3; D: TRBD1; V: TRBV12-3/TRBV12-4; size: many; CDR3: CASTDRETDTQYF; DNA: TGTGCCAGCACGGACAGGGAAACAGATACGCAGTATTTT
J: TRBJ1-1; D: .; V: TRBV24-1; size: .; CDR3: CATSDSTGTFTEAFF; DNA: TGTGCCACCAGTGATTCAACCGGGACATTCACTGAAGCTTTCTTT
J: TRBJ2-7; D: .; V: TRBV5-8; size: many; CDR3: CASSLARRYEQYF; DNA: TGTGCCAGCAGCTTGGCCAGAAGATACGAGCAGTACTTC
J: TRBJ2-2; D: TRBD1; V: TRBV28; size: many; CDR3: CASSTNRGNTGELFF; DNA: TGTGCCAGCAGTACTAACAGGGGAAACACCGGGGAGCTGTTTTTT
J: TRBJ2-3; D: .; V: TRBV7-8; size: few; CDR3: CASSRGALDTQYF; DNA: TGTGCCAGCAGCAGGGGAGCCCTGGATACGCAGTATTTT
J: TRBJ2-7; D: TRBD1; V: TRBV5-1; size: many; CDR3: CASSQMDRAPYEQYF; DNA: TGCGCCAGCAGCCAGATGGACAGGGCCCCCTACGAGCAGTACTTC
J: TRBJ1-5; D: TRBD1; V: TRBV29-1; size: many; CDR3: CSAATGTGGNQPQHF; DNA: TGCAGCGCAGCGACCGGGACAGGGGGCAATCAGCCCCAGCATTTT
J: TRBJ1-4; D: .; V: TRBV11-2; size: many; CDR3: CASSIDRNEKLFF; DNA: TGTGCCAGCAGCATCGACAGGAATGAAAAACTGTTTTTT
J: TRBJ2-6; D: .; V: TRBV7-2; size: many; CDR3: CASSSLGSGANVLTF; DNA: TGTGCCAGCAGTTCCCTTGGCTCTGGGGCCAACGTCCTGACTTTC
J: TRBJ2-5; D: .; V: TRBV5-1; size: many; CDR3: CASSLAPVETQYF; DNA: TGCGCCAGCAGCTTGGCTCCGGTCGAGACCCAGTACTTC
J: TRBJ2-1; D: TRBD1; V: TRBV12-3/TRBV12-4; size: many; CDR3: CASSYHRTGSNEQFF; DNA: TGTGCCAGCAGTTACCATAGGACAGGGTCCAATGAGCAGTTCTTC
J: TRBJ2-3; D: TRBD2; V: TRBV20-1; size: few; CDR3: CSARGDTDTQYF; DNA: TGCAGTGCGCGGGGGGACACAGATACGCAGTATTTT
J: TRBJ2-2; D: .; V: TRBV5-5; size: .; CDR3: CASSPRDPNTGELFF; DNA: TGTGCCAGCAGCCCCCGGGACCCGAACACCGGGGAGCTGTTTTTT
J: TRBJ2-1; D: TRBD2; V: TRBV18; size: .; CDR3: CASSPSGGANEQFF; DNA: TGTGCCAGCTCACCTAGCGGGGGGGCCAATGAGCAGTTCTTC
J: TRBJ2-3; D: TRBD2; V: TRBV5-5; size: many; CDR3: CASSLDGGWDTQYF; DNA: TGTGCCAGCAGCTTGGACGGGGGGTGGGATACGCAGTATTTT
J: TRBJ1-2; D: TRBD1; V: TRBV5-6; size: few; CDR3: CASSLVGTGHRGYTF; DNA: TGTGCCAGCAGCTTGGTGGGGACAGGGCATCGTGGCTACACCTTC
J: TRBJ2-1; D: TRBD2; V: TRBV7-9; size: medium-sized; CDR3: CASSFGTSVYEQFF; DNA: TGTGCCAGCAGCTTCGGGACTAGCGTGTATGAGCAGTTCTTC
J: TRBJ2-3; D: TRBD2; V: TRBV5-1; size: many; CDR3: CASSTGPGGTDTQYF; DNA: TGCGCCAGCAGCACCGGACCGGGGGGAACAGATACGCAGTATTTT
J: TRBJ1-3; D: TRBD1; V: TRBV20-1; size: many; CDR3: CSARDRASNTIYF; DNA: TGCAGTGCCAGGGACAGGGCCTCAAACACCATATATTTT
J: TRBJ2-7; D: TRBD1; V: TRBV20-1; size: few; CDR3: CSATPGQGFYEQYF; DNA: TGCAGTGCCACTCCGGGACAGGGGTTCTACGAGCAGTACTTC
J: TRBJ2-6; D: .; V: TRBV15; size: many; CDR3: CATSRVGIGANVLTF; DNA: TGTGCCACCAGCAGAGTAGGGATCGGGGCCAACGTCCTGACTTTC
J: TRBJ2-2; D: .; V: TRBV9; size: many; CDR3: CASSAGLRNTGELFF; DNA: TGTGCCAGCAGCGCGGGGCTGCGGAACACCGGGGAGCTGTTTTTT
J: TRBJ2-3; D: .; V: TRBV20-1; size: many; CDR3: CSARGRAVGTDTQYF; DNA: TGCAGTGCTAGAGGGAGGGCGGTCGGCACAGATACGCAGTATTTT
J: TRBJ1-5; D: .; V: TRBV6-1; size: few; CDR3: CASSDSRVYSNQPQHF; DNA: TGTGCCAGCAGTGATAGCAGGGTTTATAGCAATCAGCCCCAGCATTTT
J: TRBJ2-7; D: TRBD1; V: TRBV5-1; size: .; CDR3: CASSLDRGAAPEQYF; DNA: TGCGCCAGCAGCTTGGACAGGGGGGCCGCACCCGAGCAGTACTTC
J: TRBJ2-5; D: .; V: TRBV9; size: .; CDR3: CASSVAGKETQYF; DNA: TGTGCCAGCAGCGTAGCGGGGAAAGAGACCCAGTACTTC
J: TRBJ1-1; D: TRBD1; V: TRBV12-3/TRBV12-4; size: many; CDR3: CASSFGGQGETEAFF; DNA: TGTGCCAGCAGTTTCGGGGGACAGGGGGAGACTGAAGCTTTCTTT
J: TRBJ1-5; D: .; V: TRBV21-1; size: .; CDR3: CASSKEGGWDSNQPQHF; DNA: TGTGCCAGCAGCAAAGAGGGGGGCTGGGATAGCAATCAGCCCCAGCATTTT
J: TRBJ2-7; D: .; V: TRBV5-1; size: many; CDR3: CASSLDAGPMDEQYF; DNA: TGCGCCAGCAGCTTGGATGCAGGGCCTATGGACGAGCAGTACTTC
J: TRBJ1-3; D: .; V: TRBV5-1; size: .; CDR3: CASSLETISGNTIYF; DNA: TGCGCCAGCAGCTTGGAGACCATCTCTGGAAACACCATATATTTT
J: TRBJ1-1; D: .; V: TRBV6-1; size: .; CDR3: CASRPERGATEAFF; DNA: TGTGCCAGCAGACCAGAAAGGGGGGCCACTGAAGCTTTCTTT
J: TRBJ2-5; D: TRBD1; V: TRBV10-3; size: .; CDR3: CAISDPTRGTDKKTQYF; DNA: TGTGCCATCAGTGACCCCACGCGTGGGACAGACAAGAAGACCCAGTACTTC
J: TRBJ1-2; D: TRBD1; V: TRBV29-1; size: many; CDR3: CSVSQGAGGYTF; DNA: TGCAGCGTCTCACAGGGGGCAGGGGGCTACACCTTC
J: TRBJ1-5; D: .; V: TRBV11-2; size: few; CDR3: CASSRGLQDQPQHF; DNA: TGTGCCAGCAGCAGGGGCCTCCAAGATCAGCCCCAGCATTTT
J: TRBJ1-2; D: .; V: TRBV2; size: many; CDR3: CASSVLGSGYTF; DNA: TGTGCCAGCAGTGTTCTAGGGTCTGGCTACACCTTC
J: TRBJ2-5; D: .; V: TRBV20-1; size: many; CDR3: CSAARSAQETQYF; DNA: TGCAGTGCCGCGAGGTCTGCACAAGAGACCCAGTACTTC
J: TRBJ2-7; D: TRBD1; V: TRBV5-1; size: many; CDR3: CASGRDSVSYEQYF; DNA: TGCGCCAGCGGAAGGGACAGCGTCTCCTACGAGCAGTACTTC
J: TRBJ1-2; D: .; V: TRBV15; size: .; CDR3: CATSPREVANYGYTF; DNA: TGTGCCACCAGCCCCAGGGAGGTAGCTAACTATGGCTACACCTTC
J: TRBJ1-3; D: TRBD1; V: TRBV7-8; size: few; CDR3: CASSARERGLSGNTIYF; DNA: TGTGCCAGCAGCGCTAGAGAGAGGGGGCTAAGCGGAAACACCATATATTTT
J: TRBJ1-2; D: TRBD1; V: TRBV7-2; size: .; CDR3: CASKSGTDYGYTF; DNA: TGTGCCTCCAAATCCGGGACAGACTATGGCTACACCTTC
J: TRBJ1-2; D: .; V: TRBV5-1; size: .; CDR3: CASSYTSNGIGYGYTF; DNA: TGCGCCAGCAGCTATACCTCTAACGGGATTGGCTATGGCTACACCTTC
J: TRBJ1-3; D: .; V: TRBV29-1; size: many; CDR3: CSVTQGSGNTIYF; DNA: TGCAGCGTTACCCAGGGATCTGGAAACACCATATATTTT
J: TRBJ2-1; D: .; V: TRBV7-8; size: few; CDR3: CASSSGGRQFF; DNA: TGTGCCAGCAGCTCCGGTGGTAGGCAGTTCTTC